This T cell receptor beta chain was sequenced for a study of blood T cell repertoires in COVID-19. Measured with immunoSEQ multiplex PCR; TCRdb has only the in-frame clones, and not every one. This sample yields approximately 90,000 clones, of which 60% to 85% are seen a single time; less than 60% belongs to the top ten. The germline gives CDR1 SGHKS, CDR2 YYEKEE (reference sequence). Trimming pared 4 bases from V and 3 bases from J, leaving 19 bases between. There are 16 residues in the CDR3. This clone was observed once. Material for sequencing was peripheral blood. V gene TRBV5-5 combines with J gene TRBJ1-1; D gene ambiguous. The receptor was isolated from a human donor in a cohort sampled during active COVID-19. The CDR3 loop is CASSPDVRKSHTEAFF. DNA of the CDR3: TGTGCCAGCAGCCCGGATGTCAGGAAGAGTCACACTGAAGCTTTCTTT.